A selection of T cell receptor beta chains follows, all from one sample in a study of Graves' ophthalmopathy and Graves' hyperthyroidism. TCRdb recomputed calls from the multiplex PCR reads with MiXCR, one row per CDR3 protein. The table includes about 400,000 distinct CDR3 sequences, about a sixth detected once. Material: peripheral blood. The receptors originated from a woman under 30 with Graves' ophthalmopathy. The CDR3 runs from the conserved cysteine through the conserved F or W. The D gene is left open where the match is weak. The size entry is marked missing in some rows and otherwise reads once, few, many or a size class.

NA | TRBJ1-1 | NA | TRBV6-1 | TGTGCCAGCGGCAGAGGGGAGGGCACTGAAGCTTTCTTT | CASGRGEGTEAFF
many | TRBJ2-7 | TRBD1 | TRBV7-9 | TGTGCCAGCAGCGTTGACAGGGGATCCTACGAGCAGTACTTC | CASSVDRGSYEQYF
many | TRBJ1-1 | NA | TRBV29-1 | TGCAGCGTACCAGGTTTGAACACTGAAGCTTTCTTT | CSVPGLNTEAFF
NA | TRBJ1-2 | NA | TRBV20-1 | TGCAGTGCTAATAACTATGGCTACACCTTC | CSANNYGYTF
many | TRBJ1-2 | NA | TRBV30 | TGTGCCTGGACCCGGGGGAGCTATGGCTACACCTTC | CAWTRGSYGYTF
many | TRBJ1-1 | TRBD1 | TRBV7-3 | TGTGCCAGCAGCCCAGGGACAGGGGATGAAGCTTTCTTT | CASSPGTGDEAFF
many | TRBJ2-5 | NA | TRBV4-3 | TGCGCCAGCAGCCAGGCACTGACCCTGGTCCAGTACTTC | CASSQALTLVQYF
many | TRBJ2-2 | TRBD2 | TRBV12-3/TRBV12-4 | TGTGCCAGCAGTTCGCGGGAGACCGGGGAGCTGTTTTTT | CASSSRETGELFF
many | TRBJ1-2 | TRBD1 | TRBV10-2 | TGCGCCAGCCAACCCGCGACAGGGGTCGACGGCTACACCTTC | CASQPATGVDGYTF
NA | TRBJ2-6 | NA | TRBV12-3/TRBV12-4 | TGTGCCAGCAGATCCGGGGTCGGGGCCAACGTCCTGACTTTC | CASRSGVGANVLTF
many | TRBJ2-7 | NA | TRBV7-8 | TGTGCCAGCAGCCCGTTCAGCGACCCATACGAGCAGTACTTC | CASSPFSDPYEQYF
many | TRBJ2-5 | TRBD2 | TRBV7-3 | TGTGCCAGCAGCCGAGGGACTAGCGGGAGTGGGTACCAAGAGACCCAGTACTTC | CASSRGTSGSGYQETQYF
NA | TRBJ2-5 | TRBD2 | TRBV28 | TGTGCCAGCAGCTTGACTAGCGGGATTGGGGAGACCCAGTACTTC | CASSLTSGIGETQYF
many | TRBJ2-7 | TRBD2 | TRBV6-5 | TGTGCCAGCAGTTACTCGGGAGGGGCTAGCGGATACGAGCAGTACTTC | CASSYSGGASGYEQYF
NA | TRBJ2-7 | NA | TRBV15 | TGTGCCACCAGCAGAGATCGGGCAGCCTACGAGCAGTACTTC | CATSRDRAAYEQYF
many | TRBJ2-4 | TRBD1 | TRBV28 | TGTGCCAGCAGTTTAGGCTTCAGGGGGAAAAACATTCAGTACTTC | CASSLGFRGKNIQYF
NA | TRBJ2-5 | NA | TRBV6-5 | TGTGCCAGCAGTTACCACGGGGAACAAGAGACCCAGTACTTC | CASSYHGEQETQYF
many | TRBJ2-7 | TRBD2 | TRBV6-2/TRBV6-3 | TGTGCCAGCAGTGGAGCGGGGAGACAATACGAGCAGTACTTC | CASSGAGRQYEQYF
few | TRBJ1-1 | TRBD1 | TRBV7-9 | TGTGCCAGCAGCTTAGAATTGGGACAGGGGCCTTTCTTT | CASSLELGQGPFF
many | TRBJ2-5 | TRBD2 | TRBV27 | TGTGCCAGCAGTCCGGTAGCGGGAGCCGAGACCCAGTACTTC | CASSPVAGAETQYF
many | TRBJ2-7 | TRBD2 | TRBV14 | TGTGCCAGCAGCCAGACTAGCGGCTACGAGCAGTACTTC | CASSQTSGYEQYF
many | TRBJ2-7 | NA | TRBV11-2 | TGTGCCAGCAGCTTAGTCACGGGTCACTTAACCTACGAGCAGTACTTC | CASSLVTGHLTYEQYF
many | TRBJ1-5 | TRBD1 | TRBV6-1 | TGTGCCAGCACTGGACAGGGGGCGGATCAGCCCCAGCATTTT | CASTGQGADQPQHF
many | TRBJ2-7 | TRBD2 | TRBV10-3 | TGTGCCATCAGTGGGACTAGCGGGAGGTTAAGCTACGAGCAGTACTTC | CAISGTSGRLSYEQYF